The clone carrying this T cell receptor beta chain was observed at least ten times. The patients, who ranged from 18 to 65 in age, presented with newly diagnosed hyperthyroidism lasting under 2 months. The data originate from a study of T cells in Graves' hyperthyroidism and ophthalmopathy. Amplification of TCR beta CDR3 regions was performed using RNA transcripts as template. The HTBI primer set drove a first-round RT-PCR of the TCR CDR3. Each CDR3 protein gets one entry after TCRdb re-called the multiplex PCR reads with MiXCR. The data hold 350,000 to 400,000 distinct CDR3 sequences, with around 14% observed a single time. This CDR3 is built from 15 residues. V lost 3 bases to trimming and J lost 4 bases; unmatched junction nucleotides: 7. From germline, CDR1 is MDHEN and CDR2 SYDVKM.

The sequenced material came from blood. This rearrangement joins TRBV28 to TRBJ2-7; 9 bases map to TRBD1. The source is a woman aged 60-75 years with Graves' hyperthyroidism. In DNA form, the CDR3 reads TGTGCCAGCAGTTTGGCCGGACAGGGGTCATACGAGCAGTACTTC. It translates to CASSLAGQGSYEQYF.